Listed below are T cell receptor beta chains from one sample, sequenced in a study of identical twins' blood T cells. One entry per CDR3 protein results from TCRdb running MiXCR on the 5' RACE reads. The data hold around 380,000 distinct CDR3 sequences, with about 28% observed a single time. Sequenced material: PBMCs. Every receptor here comes from a woman aged 18-49 years in good health. Both conserved end residues are part of each CDR3.

>TRBJ2-7|TRBV5-1
CANSLEPTYEQYF
>TRBJ2-2|TRBV20-1
CSARRLAPNTGELFF
>TRBJ1-1|TRBV29-1
CSAVPRRGRGPTEAFF
>TRBJ1-5|TRBV2
CASRWETGGDLRNQPQHF
>TRBJ2-7|TRBV18
CASGQGTYEQYF
>TRBJ1-3|TRBV20-1
CSAAEGARGNTIYF
>TRBJ1-5|TRBV10-3
CATHPDRGNQPQHF
>TRBJ1-5|TRBV21-1
CASSNQGDQPQHF
>TRBJ1-2|TRBV10-1
CASYKVGYTF
>TRBJ1-2|TRBV6-5
CASRRTIPNYGYTF
>TRBJ1-2|TRBV6-6
CASSLEDGANYGYTF
>TRBJ2-3|TRBV7-9
CASTLGPGISTDTQYF
>TRBJ2-2|TRBV7-9
CASSLADRVTGELFF
>TRBJ2-1|TRBV4-1
CASSLRTFFGGFYNEQFF
>TRBJ1-5|TRBV2
CASRDRSNQPQHF
>TRBJ1-6|TRBV20-1
CSAKTGFLGNSPLHF
>TRBJ1-5|TRBV10-3
CAISDRQGNQPQHF
>TRBJ1-6|TRBV7-9
CASSTIVTGSSPLHF
>TRBJ2-7|TRBV28
CASSLVLWADSYEQYF
>TRBJ2-3|TRBV20-1
CSALAGRTDTQYF
>TRBJ2-7|TRBV5-1
CASSLGPNSYEQYF
>TRBJ2-3|TRBV29-1
CSVEPLSPGQGATDTQYF
>TRBJ2-1|TRBV29-1
CSVPPPGQLNEQFF
>TRBJ1-1|TRBV6-6
CASSYRVIFYVTEAFF
>TRBJ2-1|TRBV27
CASRETTSGEGFDEQFF
>TRBJ2-3|TRBV5-5
CASSLDPGLKADTQYF
>TRBJ2-5|TRBV5-4
CASSGQGTPETQYF
>TRBJ2-7|TRBV29-1
CSVVRGEQYF
>TRBJ1-4|TRBV20-1
CSARNRTGTTNEKLFF
>TRBJ2-1|TRBV9
CASSVGVRDEQFF
>TRBJ2-7|TRBV21-1
CASSKGGDRPYEQYF
>TRBJ1-2|TRBV10-3
CAISGGSTLVYGYTF
>TRBJ2-3|TRBV5-1
CASSAGTSDTQYF
>TRBJ1-1|TRBV6-5
CATAGYRGNTEAFF
>TRBJ1-3|TRBV19
CATKTAFSGNTIYF
>TRBJ1-6|TRBV20-1
CSASPGPEVPLNF
>TRBJ2-3|TRBV11-2
CASSFDGLRGRRDTQYF
>TRBJ1-2|TRBV19
CASSISSWSLWSYTF
>TRBJ1-4|TRBV30
CASDRGLGNEKLFF
>TRBJ2-7|TRBV19
CASSPRRESYEQYF
>TRBJ1-2|TRBV7-2
CASSLNRPGYTF
>TRBJ1-2|TRBV7-9
CASSLAGSYGYTF
>TRBJ2-7|TRBV4-3
CASSQDIGGSSYEQYF
>TRBJ2-1|TRBV2
CASTGALGSYNEQFF
>TRBJ1-2|TRBV20-1
CSAARGYGHTF
>TRBJ2-1|TRBV4-1
CASSQVTPNEQFF
>TRBJ1-1|TRBV29-1
CSVARDAEAFF
>TRBJ1-1|TRBV18
CASSAGQGRTEAFF
>TRBJ1-1|TRBV6-2/TRBV6-3
CASSPRKIAEAFF
>TRBJ2-3|TRBV10-3
CAISESISRFTDTQYF
>TRBJ1-1|TRBV6-5
CASSGNRPWGNTEAFF
>TRBJ2-7|TRBV14
CASRKTGVKGEQYF
>TRBJ2-1|TRBV20-1
CSARGVSGPGSTYNEQFF